This T cell receptor beta chain originates from a study of blood T cell repertoires in COVID-19. Background on the study: In each case, the material was cDNA or gDNA derived from T cells, B-cell-depleted T cells, or PBMCs.

Seattle researchers signed up patients amid active infection and tracked them longitudinally. This clone has only one observation. Original methodology: Amplification from reference gene primers served as the basis for estimated nucleated cell counts. TCRdb's table, derived via immunoSEQ multiplex PCR, lists solely in-frame clones and lacks some. V and J calls plus clone size are reproduced from that table; the DNA served to infer D and trimming. The repertoire holds about 200,000 clones, with approximately 86% as singletons. CDR1 and CDR2 (germline): SNHLY, FYNNEI. Trimming left V 4 bases short and J 1 base short, with 11 bases between. This CDR3 has 15 amino acids.

The rearrangement joins TRBV2 to TRBJ1-5, with a possible D match to TRBD1 (5 bases). This sequence was found in a man aged 55 to 70 with COVID-19, enrolled during active disease. Sequencing input: peripheral blood. In nucleotides, the CDR3 is TGTGCCAGCAGTGGGGGGGAGAAGAGCAATCAGCCCCAGCATTTT. This encodes CASSGGEKSNQPQHF.